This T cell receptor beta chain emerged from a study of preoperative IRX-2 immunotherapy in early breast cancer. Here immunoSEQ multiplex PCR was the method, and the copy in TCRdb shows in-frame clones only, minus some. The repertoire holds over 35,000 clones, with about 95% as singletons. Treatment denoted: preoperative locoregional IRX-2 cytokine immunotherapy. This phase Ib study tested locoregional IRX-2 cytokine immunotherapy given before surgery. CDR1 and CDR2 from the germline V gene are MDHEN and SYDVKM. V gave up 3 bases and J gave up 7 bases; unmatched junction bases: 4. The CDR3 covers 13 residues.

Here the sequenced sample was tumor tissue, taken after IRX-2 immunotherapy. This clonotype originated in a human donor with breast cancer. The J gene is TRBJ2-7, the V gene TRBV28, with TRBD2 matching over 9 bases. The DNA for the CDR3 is TGTGCCAGCAGTTTGGCGGGGGGGCGGGAGCAGTACTTC. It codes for CASSLAGGREQYF.